These T cell receptor beta chains were read from a single sample in a study of T cells in localized non-small cell lung cancer. Method: immunoSEQ multiplex PCR; TCRdb's copy keeps in-frame clones and lacks some. The repertoire includes 25,000 to 35,000 clones, approximately 83% of them detected once, and around 5.3% sits in the top ten. Sequenced here: peripheral blood mononuclear cells, sampled before any cancer treatment. The receptors stem from a man aged 35 to 69 with stage III lung adenocarcinoma. CDR3s include the opening cysteine and the closing phenylalanine or tryptophan. The order of the fields is J gene, V gene, D gene, CDR3 protein, CDR3 DNA. A D gene is named only where the DNA matches it firmly.

J gene: TRBJ1-2; V gene: TRBV5-5; D gene: .; CDR3 protein: CASSPGVTNHYGYTF; CDR3 DNA: TGTGCCAGCAGCCCCGGTGTCACTAACCACTATGGCTACACCTTC
J gene: TRBJ1-5; V gene: TRBV6-6; D gene: .; CDR3 protein: CASSYSPVQPQHF; CDR3 DNA: TGTGCCAGCAGTTACTCACCCGTGCAGCCCCAGCATTTT
J gene: TRBJ2-3; V gene: TRBV5-4; D gene: .; CDR3 protein: CASSLGAGRSTDTQYF; CDR3 DNA: TGTGCCAGCAGCTTGGGGGCGGGGAGGAGCACAGATACGCAGTATTTT
J gene: TRBJ1-1; V gene: TRBV5-1; D gene: .; CDR3 protein: CASSLGRVRVDTEAFF; CDR3 DNA: TGCGCCAGCAGCTTGGGCCGAGTTCGTGTAGACACTGAAGCTTTCTTT
J gene: TRBJ2-3; V gene: TRBV11-3; D gene: .; CDR3 protein: CASSLGLKSTDTQYF; CDR3 DNA: TGTGCCAGCAGCTTAGGTCTGAAAAGCACAGATACGCAGTATTTT
J gene: TRBJ2-1; V gene: TRBV7-2; D gene: .; CDR3 protein: CASSYGLEQFF; CDR3 DNA: TGTGCCAGCAGCTATGGGCTTGAGCAGTTCTTC
J gene: TRBJ2-4; V gene: TRBV30; D gene: TRBD1; CDR3 protein: CAWSVQGTKNIQYF; CDR3 DNA: TGTGCCTGGAGTGTACAGGGGACCAAAAACATTCAGTACTTC
J gene: TRBJ2-7; V gene: TRBV5-1; D gene: TRBD1; CDR3 protein: CASSQGATGGYEQYF; CDR3 DNA: TGCGCCAGCAGCCAGGGGGCGACAGGGGGTTACGAGCAGTACTTC
J gene: TRBJ1-1; V gene: TRBV30; D gene: .; CDR3 protein: CAWRWGPLNTEAFF; CDR3 DNA: TGTGCCTGGAGGTGGGGGCCCTTGAACACTGAAGCTTTCTTT
J gene: TRBJ2-1; V gene: TRBV5-1; D gene: .; CDR3 protein: CASSLDSSYNEQFF; CDR3 DNA: TGCGCCAGCAGCTTGGACAGCTCCTACAATGAGCAGTTCTTC
J gene: TRBJ1-1; V gene: TRBV5-4; D gene: .; CDR3 protein: CASSLAAGLMNTEAFF; CDR3 DNA: TGTGCCAGCAGCTTGGCGGCAGGACTCATGAACACTGAAGCTTTCTTT
J gene: TRBJ1-5; V gene: TRBV18; D gene: .; CDR3 protein: CASSPSLDQPQHF; CDR3 DNA: TGTGCCAGCTCACCCTCCCTGGATCAGCCCCAGCATTTT
J gene: TRBJ2-1; V gene: TRBV4-1; D gene: TRBD1; CDR3 protein: CASSQDPYRGRGYNEQFF; CDR3 DNA: TGCGCCAGCAGCCAAGACCCCTACAGGGGCCGAGGTTACAATGAGCAGTTCTTC
J gene: TRBJ2-5; V gene: TRBV5-1; D gene: TRBD2; CDR3 protein: CASSLARLAGETQYF; CDR3 DNA: TGCGCCAGCAGCTTGGCCCGGCTAGCGGGCGAGACCCAGTACTTC
J gene: TRBJ2-2; V gene: TRBV5-1; D gene: .; CDR3 protein: CASSLNSLGYAGELFF; CDR3 DNA: TGCGCCAGCAGCCTCAATAGCCTTGGGTACGCCGGGGAGCTGTTTTTT
J gene: TRBJ2-5; V gene: TRBV20-1; D gene: .; CDR3 protein: CSAPRGETQYF; CDR3 DNA: TGCAGTGCCCCCCGAGGGGAGACCCAGTACTTC